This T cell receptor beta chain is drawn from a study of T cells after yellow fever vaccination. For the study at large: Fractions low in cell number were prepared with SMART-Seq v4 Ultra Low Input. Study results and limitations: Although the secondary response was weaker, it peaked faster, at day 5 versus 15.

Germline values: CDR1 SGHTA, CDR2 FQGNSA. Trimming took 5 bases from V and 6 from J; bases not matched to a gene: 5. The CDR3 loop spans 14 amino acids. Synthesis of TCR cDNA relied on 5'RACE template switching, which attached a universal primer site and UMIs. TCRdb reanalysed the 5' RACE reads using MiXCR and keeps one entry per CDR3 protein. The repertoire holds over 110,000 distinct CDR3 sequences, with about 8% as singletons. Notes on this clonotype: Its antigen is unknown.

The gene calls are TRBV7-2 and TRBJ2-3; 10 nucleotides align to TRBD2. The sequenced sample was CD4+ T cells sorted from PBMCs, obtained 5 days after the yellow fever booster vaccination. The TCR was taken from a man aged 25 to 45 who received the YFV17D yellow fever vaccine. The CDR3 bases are TGTGCCAGCAGCCAAGGACTAGCGGCGGATACGCAGTATTTT. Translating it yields CASSQGLAADTQYF.